This TCR beta chain is from a study of OX40 agonist ivuxolimab in advanced cancers. Across the whole study: Age averaged 60 years (range about 20 to 80), and roughly 80% were male.

The data were produced by immunoSEQ multiplex PCR, yet TCRdb's version contains in-frame clones alone and is incomplete. The profile shows some 70,000 clones, 80% of them singletons. This CDR3 has 16 amino acids. Losses at the gene ends were 8 bases for V and 4 bases for J; bases not matched to a gene: 15. Germline V gene sequence: CDR1 SGHTA, CDR2 FQGNSA. On this clone: Its antigen is unidentified.

The study, taken as a whole, reports: Blood T cells, both CD4+ and CD8+, expanded clonally by week 6 at 0.1 to 3.0 mg/kg.

Here the sequenced sample was CD4+ or CD8+ T cells sorted from blood, taken in a trial of the OX40 agonist ivuxolimab. The receptor was isolated from an adult with an advanced solid tumor such as melanoma, head and neck, liver or kidney cancer. The chain is built from TRBV7-2 and TRBJ2-7, with 9 positions matching TRBD1. The CDR3 reads CASGPGTGRFPYEQYF. CDR3 bases: TGTGCCAGCGGTCCCGGGACAGGGAGGTTTCCGTACGAGCAGTACTTC.